Sequencing of this T cell receptor (beta chain) was carried out in a study of cytomegalovirus exposure and HLA in healthy donors. Trimming took 5 bases from V and 6 from J, leaving 13 bases between them. The germline gives CDR1 MNHEY, CDR2 SVGAGI. CDR3 size: 14 residues. The PCR had 60 Vbeta and 13 Jbeta primers. TCRdb's copy holds only in-frame clones and misses some; the assay was immunoSEQ multiplex PCR. The data hold over 85,000 clones, with around 72% observed a single time. Study-level points and caveats: Among TCR beta chains of equal frequency, HLA-associated ones were more clonally expanded in a later analysis.

Note on this clone: Its target is not known.

Donors counted as nominally healthy when sampled, yet unrecorded immune exposures were likely. Material: PBMCs. The rearrangement uses TRBV6-5 and TRBJ2-2, with D perhaps matching TRBD2 (6 bases). The clonotype originates from a man between 40 and 49 years old in good health and CMV-seronegative. CDR3 loop: CASSPGRRSGELFF. The CDR3 nucleotides are TGTGCCAGCAGTCCGGGGAGGCGGTCCGGGGAGCTGTTTTTT.